This T cell receptor (beta chain) was sequenced during a study of blood T cell repertoires in COVID-19. At the level of the study: Donors in the United States, Italy and Spain gave samples during acute or convalescent COVID-19. Sample material is recorded as cDNA or gDNA derived from T cells, B-cell-depleted T cells, or PBMCs.

Assignment of participants to cohorts was predicated upon participant-reported clinical history. Original analysis: Estimated nucleated cell counts came from reference gene primer amplification. This table comes from immunoSEQ multiplex PCR, and its TCRdb copy is limited to in-frame clones, with some not included. Clone size and V and J calls were adopted from that table, with D and trimming inferred from the DNA. The repertoire holds hundreds of thousands of clones, with around 90% as singletons. Germline V gene lookup returns CDR1 MDHEN and CDR2 SYDVKM. Trimming removed 3 bases from V and 3 bases from J; junction bases left unmatched: 13. The CDR3 sequence is 17 residues long.

The sequenced sample consisted of PBMCs or T cells enriched from blood (not recorded which). The chain links TRBV28 to TRBJ2-7; 8 bases are a match to TRBD1. This TCR came from a woman in her fifties or sixties with acute COVID-19. The CDR3 reads CASSLRDRLGANYEQYF. The CDR3, as DNA: TGTGCCAGCAGTTTGCGGGACAGGCTAGGAGCGAACTACGAGCAGTACTTC.